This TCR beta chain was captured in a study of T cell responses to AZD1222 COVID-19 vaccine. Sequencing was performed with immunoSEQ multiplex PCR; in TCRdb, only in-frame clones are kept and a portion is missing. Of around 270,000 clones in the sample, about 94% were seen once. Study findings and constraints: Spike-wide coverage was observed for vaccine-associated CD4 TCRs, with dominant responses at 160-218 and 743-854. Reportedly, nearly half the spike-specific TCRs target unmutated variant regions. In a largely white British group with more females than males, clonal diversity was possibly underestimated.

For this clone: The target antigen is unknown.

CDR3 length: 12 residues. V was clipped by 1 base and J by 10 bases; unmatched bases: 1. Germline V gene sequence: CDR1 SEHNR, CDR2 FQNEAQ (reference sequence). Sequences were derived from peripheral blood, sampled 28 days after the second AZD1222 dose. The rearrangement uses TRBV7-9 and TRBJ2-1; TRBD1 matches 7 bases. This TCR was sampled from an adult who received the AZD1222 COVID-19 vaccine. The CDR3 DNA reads TGTGCCAGCAGCTTAGAGGGGGCCGAGCAGTTCTTC. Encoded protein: CASSLEGAEQFF. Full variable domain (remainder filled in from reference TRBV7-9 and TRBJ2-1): DTGVSQNPRHKITKRGQNVTFRCDPISEHNRLYWYRQTLGQGPEFLTYFQNEAQLEKSRLLSDRFSAERPKGSFSTLEIQRTEQGDSAMYLCASSLEGAEQFFGPGTRLTVL.